These 20 T cell receptor beta chains share one sample of origin, sequenced in a study of T cell responses to AZD1222 COVID-19 vaccine. Assay: immunoSEQ multiplex PCR; the TCRdb copy retains only in-frame clones and omits some. The sample yields 160,000 or so clones, just over 90% seen once. The sample in question was peripheral blood, obtained on day 0 of AZD1222 vaccination. These receptors all stem from an adult in good health.

The rearrangement uses TRBV4-1 and TRBJ1-5; D ambiguous. V gave up 0 bases and J gave up 3 bases, with 9 bases separating them. Germline V gene data show CDR1 as MGHRA and CDR2 as YSYEKL. The CDR3 covers 15 residues. CDR3 amino acids: CASSQDIMINQPQHF. CDR3 nucleotide sequence: TGCGCCAGCAGCCAAGATATAATGATCAATCAGCCCCAGCATTTT.

The genes are TRBV28 and TRBJ2-1; D may be TRBD1 or TRBD2 (5 bases each). The V end lost 5 bases, the J end lost 6 bases, and 23 bases lay between the germline ends. CDR1 and CDR2 (germline): MDHEN, SYDVKM. This CDR3 region has 17 residues. CDR3 amino acids: CASSGGAVRLLGNEQFF. DNA of the CDR3: TGTGCCAGCAGTGGGGGTGCCGTGCGACTCCTAGGCAATGAGCAGTTCTTC.

The chain employs TRBV7-6 and TRBJ2-7; 9 bases fit TRBD2. CDR1 is SGHVS and CDR2 is FNYEAQ in the germline V gene. With V trimmed by 1 base and J by 7 bases, 17 bases remained unmatched. The CDR3 loop spans 18 amino acids. The DNA for the CDR3 is TGTGCCAGCAGCTTAGACCCTCCCGTAGGGCTAGCGGGAAGGGAGCAGTACTTC. Translation gives CASSLDPPVGLAGREQYF.

The rearrangement links TRBV5-4 to TRBJ1-4; D call uncertain. This CDR3 has 16 amino acids. CDR1 and CDR2 from the germline V gene are SGHNT and YYREEE (reference sequence). V lost 7 bases to trimming and J lost 0 bases, with 16 bases between them. The CDR3 is CASSNLADATNEKLFF. In DNA form, the CDR3 reads TGTGCCAGCTCGAACCTGGCGGATGCAACTAATGAAAAACTGTTTTTT. Looking up the rest from reference TRBV5-4 and TRBJ1-4 gives the full variable domain: ETGVTQSPTHLIKTRGQQVTLRCSSQSGHNTVSWYQQALGQGPQFIFQYYREEENGRGNFPPRFSGLQFPNYSSELNVNALELDDSALYLCASSNLADATNEKLFFGSGTQLSVL.

The chain has TRBV4-3 and TRBJ1-2, with D unclear. Looked up from germline, CDR1 is LGHNA and CDR2 is YSLEER. Deletions cut 0 bases from V and 2 bases from J, with 4 bases between. CDR3 length: 13 amino acids. In DNA form, the CDR3 reads TGCGCCAGCAGCCAAGAGGGGAACTATGGCTACACCTTC. It translates to CASSQEGNYGYTF.

The J gene is TRBJ2-1, the V gene TRBV4-1; the D call may be TRBD1 or TRBD2 (6 bases each). From germline, CDR1 is MGHRA and CDR2 YSYEKL. This CDR3 is built from 17 residues. V shed 1 base and J shed 0 bases, with 13 bases lying between them. The CDR3 nucleotides read TGCGCCAGCAGCCAAGTTGTAGGGGGGAGCTCCTACAATGAGCAGTTCTTC. It is translated as CASSQVVGGSSYNEQFF.

The rearrangement links TRBV2 to TRBJ2-7; no definite D call. V was cut by 0 bases and J by 9 bases, with 9 bases left in between. CDR1 and CDR2 from the germline V gene are SNHLY and FYNNEI. This CDR3 is 12 amino acids long. The CDR3 sequence: CASSEAKSGQYF. CDR3 bases: TGTGCCAGCAGTGAAGCGAAATCGGGGCAGTACTTC.

The chain links TRBV11-2 to TRBJ2-7; no reliable D call. V lost 4 bases, J lost 2 bases, and 12 bases lay in between. This CDR3 region has 14 residues. Per germline, CDR1 SGHAT and CDR2 FQNNGV. CDR3 sequence (DNA): TGTGCCAGCAGCTCCTTAAGACACGCCTACGAGCAGTACTTC. Translating it yields CASSSLRHAYEQYF.

J is TRBJ1-2 and V is TRBV7-9; unclear D gene. Trimming left V 5 bases short and J 4 bases short, with 14 bases between. CDR1 and CDR2 from the germline V gene are SEHNR and FQNEAQ (reference sequence). The CDR3 is made up of 14 amino acids. The CDR3 DNA reads TGTGCCAGCAGCCCCTGGACGGGCAGCTATGGCTACACCTTC. Translated, it gives CASSPWTGSYGYTF.

The chain couples TRBV18 to TRBJ2-3; D is uncertain. Trimming removed 1 base from V and 0 bases from J, with 5 bases in between. The germline V gene encodes CDR1 KGHSH and CDR2 LQKENI. The CDR3 is made up of 14 amino acids. The CDR3 nucleotides read TGTGCCAGCTCACCACGTTTGAGCACAGATACGCAGTATTTT. It encodes CASSPRLSTDTQYF.

This CDR3 is CASSTGAQTSGANVLTF. CDR3 DNA sequence: TGTGCCAGCAGCACAGGGGCCCAGACCTCTGGGGCCAACGTCCTGACTTTC. J is TRBJ2-6 and V is TRBV27, with 7 bases matching TRBD1. This CDR3 spans 17 amino acids. Germline values: CDR1 MNHEY, CDR2 SMNVEV (reference sequence). The V gene end was trimmed by 6 bases and the J gene end by 0 bases; junction bases not matched to a gene: 8.

This clone was detected once. The rearrangement links TRBV6-5 to TRBJ2-7; TRBD2 aligns across 8 bases. Germline CDR1 reads MNHEY; CDR2 reads SVGAGI. Losses at the gene ends were 3 bases for V and 5 bases for J; bases not matched to a gene: 6. This CDR3 comprises 14 residues. The CDR3: CASSYQRELDEQYF. In DNA form, the CDR3 reads TGTGCCAGCAGTTATCAGCGGGAGTTGGACGAGCAGTACTTC.

In DNA, the CDR3 is TGTGCCAGCAGCCGAACCGGGACTGTATCCTACAATGAGCAGTTCTTC. It translates to CASSRTGTVSYNEQFF. This chain links TRBV7-3 with TRBJ2-1; a possible D gene is TRBD2 (6 bases). Germline assignment: CDR1 SGHTA and CDR2 FQGTGA. Trimming pared 5 bases from V and 1 base from J, leaving 15 bases between. The CDR3 has 16 residues.

The V call is TRBV5-1, the J call TRBJ2-7; TRBD2 might be the D (6 bases). The germline V gene has CDR1 SGHRS and CDR2 YFSETQ. Trimming cost V 2 bases and J 9 bases, with 18 bases left between them. The CDR3 runs to 14 residues. CDR3 sequence (DNA): TGCGCCAGCAGCTTCCGGGACGGGACTTCCTGGCAGTACTTC. As protein: CASSFRDGTSWQYF.

This chain uses TRBV7-9 with TRBJ2-5, with 7 bases matching TRBD2. V shed 0 bases, J shed 2 bases, and the junction held 12 bases outside the gene matches. The germline gives CDR1 SEHNR, CDR2 FQNEAQ (reference sequence). This CDR3 has 18 amino acids. The CDR3 sequence: CASSLAVLWEAGQETQYF. The CDR3 bases are TGTGCCAGCAGCTTAGCTGTTCTTTGGGAAGCGGGGCAAGAGACCCAGTACTTC.

This clone was seen only once. The chain's CDR3 is CATSRDYKAKNIQYF. The CDR3 DNA is TGTGCCACCAGCAGAGATTATAAAGCCAAAAACATTCAGTACTTC. The rearrangement joins TRBV15 to TRBJ2-4; D gene unclear. Trimming cost V 0 bases and J 0 bases, with 6 bases left between them. CDR1 LNHNV and CDR2 YYDKDF come from the germline V gene (reference sequence). The CDR3 loop spans 15 amino acids. The full variable domain, in which reference TRBV15 and TRBJ2-4 provide the parts outside the CDR3, is DAMVIQNPRYQVTQFGKPVTLSCSQTLNHNVMYWYQQKSSQAPKLLFHYYDKDFNNEADTPDNFQSRRPNTSFCFLDIRSPGLGDTAMYLCATSRDYKAKNIQYFGAGTRLSVL.

V gene TRBV21-1 combines with J gene TRBJ2-3; the D segment call TRBD2 is taken from the table without a DNA check. TRBV21-1 corresponds to a pseudogene. CDR3 size: 13 residues. CDR3: CASTPLEADTQYF. The CDR3 DNA sequence: TGTGCCAGCACCCCCTTAGAGGCAGATACGCAGTATTTT.

This chain joins TRBV11-2 and TRBJ2-5, with D perhaps matching TRBD2 (6 bases). V was trimmed by 6 bases and J by 5 bases, leaving 16 bases between them. Germline V lookup: CDR1 SGHAT, CDR2 FQNNGV. The CDR3 is made up of 14 amino acids. The CDR3 spells CASRDTPGVETQYF. CDR3 DNA sequence: TGTGCCAGCAGAGACACCCCGGGAGTGGAGACCCAGTACTTC.

This chain's CDR3 is CASSVAKGLNSPLHF. The CDR3 DNA is TGTGCCAGCAGCGTAGCTAAGGGGCTGAATTCACCCCTCCACTTT. This chain connects TRBV9 to TRBJ1-6, with D possibly TRBD1 on 5 matching bases. The length of the CDR3 is 15 residues. Trimming shortened V by 0 bases and J by 7 bases, and 11 bases separated the two germline ends. From germline, CDR1 is SGDLS and CDR2 YYNGEE.

The gene calls are TRBV4-3 and TRBJ1-5; a possible D gene is TRBD1 (5 bases). Germline V lookup: CDR1 LGHNA, CDR2 YSLEER. With 0 bases removed from V and 2 bases from J, the gap between germline ends came to 11 bases. The CDR3 spans 16 residues. CDR3 sequence: CASSQDRQGGNQPQHF. The CDR3 DNA follows: TGCGCCAGCAGCCAAGATCGTCAAGGGGGCAATCAGCCCCAGCATTTT.